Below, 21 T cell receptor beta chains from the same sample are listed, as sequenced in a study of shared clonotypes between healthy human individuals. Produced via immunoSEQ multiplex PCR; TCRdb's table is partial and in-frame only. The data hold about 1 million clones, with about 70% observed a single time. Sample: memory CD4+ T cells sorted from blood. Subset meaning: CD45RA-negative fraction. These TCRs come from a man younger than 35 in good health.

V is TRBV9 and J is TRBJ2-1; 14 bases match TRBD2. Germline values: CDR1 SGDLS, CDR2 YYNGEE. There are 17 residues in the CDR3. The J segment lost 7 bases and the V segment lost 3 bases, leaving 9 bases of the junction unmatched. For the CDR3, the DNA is TGTGCCAGCAGCGGGGGACTAGCGGGGGCCCAGGGAAATGAGCAGTTCTTC. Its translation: CASSGGLAGAQGNEQFF.

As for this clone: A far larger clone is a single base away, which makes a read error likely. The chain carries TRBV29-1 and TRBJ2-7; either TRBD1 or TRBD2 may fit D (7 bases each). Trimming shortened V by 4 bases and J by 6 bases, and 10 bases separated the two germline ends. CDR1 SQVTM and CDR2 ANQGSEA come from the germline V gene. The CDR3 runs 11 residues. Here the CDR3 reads CSVARGGEQYF. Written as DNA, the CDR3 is TGCAGCGTTGCCAGGGGGGGCGAGCAGTACTTC.

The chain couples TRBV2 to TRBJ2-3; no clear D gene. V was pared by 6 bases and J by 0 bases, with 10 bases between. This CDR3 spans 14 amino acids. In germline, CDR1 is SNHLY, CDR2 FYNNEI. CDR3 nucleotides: TGTGCCAGCAGGCCTATGTCTAGCACAGATACGCAGTATTTT. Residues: CASRPMSSTDTQYF.

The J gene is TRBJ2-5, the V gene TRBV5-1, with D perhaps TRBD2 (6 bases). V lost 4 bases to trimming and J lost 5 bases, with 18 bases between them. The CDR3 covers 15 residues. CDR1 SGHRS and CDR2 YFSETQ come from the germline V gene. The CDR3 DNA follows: TGCGCCAGCAGCCGGGACTCAACGGCGTGGGAGACCCAGTACTTC. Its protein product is CASSRDSTAWETQYF.

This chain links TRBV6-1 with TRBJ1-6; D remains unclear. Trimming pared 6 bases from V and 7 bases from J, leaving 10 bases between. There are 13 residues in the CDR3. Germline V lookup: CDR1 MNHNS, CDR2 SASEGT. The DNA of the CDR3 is TGTGCCAGCAGCGGGCCTGGGAATTCACCCCTCCACTTT. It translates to CASSGPGNSPLHF.

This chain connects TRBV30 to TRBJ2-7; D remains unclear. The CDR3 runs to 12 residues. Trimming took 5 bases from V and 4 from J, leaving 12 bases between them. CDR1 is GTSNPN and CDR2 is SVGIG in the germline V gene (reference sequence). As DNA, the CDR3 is TGTGCCTGGGCGCCCCAGGCGTACGAGCAGTACTTC. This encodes CAWAPQAYEQYF.

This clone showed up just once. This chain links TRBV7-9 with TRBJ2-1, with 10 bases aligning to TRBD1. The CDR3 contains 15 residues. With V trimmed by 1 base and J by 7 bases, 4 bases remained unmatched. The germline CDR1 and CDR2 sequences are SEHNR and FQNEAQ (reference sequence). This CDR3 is CASSLEGGQGNEQFF. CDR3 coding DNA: TGTGCCAGCAGCTTAGAGGGGGGACAGGGGAATGAGCAGTTCTTC.

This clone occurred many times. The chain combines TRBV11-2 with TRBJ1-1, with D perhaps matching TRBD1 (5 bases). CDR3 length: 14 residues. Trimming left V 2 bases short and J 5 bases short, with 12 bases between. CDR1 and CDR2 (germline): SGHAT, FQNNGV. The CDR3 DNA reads TGTGCCAGCAGCTTAACAGGCAGGGCAACTGAAGCTTTCTTT. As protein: CASSLTGRATEAFF.

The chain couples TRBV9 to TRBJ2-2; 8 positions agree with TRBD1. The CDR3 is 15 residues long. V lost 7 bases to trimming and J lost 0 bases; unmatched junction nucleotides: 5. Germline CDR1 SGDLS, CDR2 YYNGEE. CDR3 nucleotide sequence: TGTGCCAGCGCGACGGGACAGGCGAACACCGGGGAGCTGTTTTTT. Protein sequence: CASATGQANTGELFF.

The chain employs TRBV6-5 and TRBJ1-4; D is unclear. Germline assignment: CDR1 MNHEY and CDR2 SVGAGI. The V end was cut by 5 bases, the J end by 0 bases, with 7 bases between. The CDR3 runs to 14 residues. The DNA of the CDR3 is TGTGCCAGCAGTACGGCGGCAACTAATGAAAAACTGTTTTTT. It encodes CASSTAATNEKLFF.

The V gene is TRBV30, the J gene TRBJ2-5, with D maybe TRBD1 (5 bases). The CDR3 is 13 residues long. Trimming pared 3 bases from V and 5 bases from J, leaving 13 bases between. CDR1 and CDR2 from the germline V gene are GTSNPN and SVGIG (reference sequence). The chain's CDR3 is CAWRPPSGETQYF. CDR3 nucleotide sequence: TGTGCCTGGAGGCCGCCGTCAGGGGAGACCCAGTACTTC.

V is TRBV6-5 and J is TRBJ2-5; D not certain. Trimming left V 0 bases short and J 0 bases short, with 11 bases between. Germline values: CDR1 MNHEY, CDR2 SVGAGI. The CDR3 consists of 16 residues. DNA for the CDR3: TGTGCCAGCAGTTACTCCACAGAAAAGTACCAAGAGACCCAGTACTTC. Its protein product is CASSYSTEKYQETQYF.

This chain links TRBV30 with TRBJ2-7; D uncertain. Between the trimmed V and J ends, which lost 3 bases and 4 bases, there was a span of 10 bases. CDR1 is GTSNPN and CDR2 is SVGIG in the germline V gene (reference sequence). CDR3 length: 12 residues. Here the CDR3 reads CAWSRVPYEQYF. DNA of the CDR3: TGTGCCTGGAGCCGAGTCCCGTACGAGCAGTACTTC.

CDR3 DNA: TGTGCCTGGAGGGCCCCCGGGCATGGCACTGAAGCTTTCTTT. Its translation is CAWRAPGHGTEAFF. The genes are TRBV30 and TRBJ1-1; D unresolved. The CDR3 contains 14 residues. The V and J ends lost 3 bases and 4 bases respectively, with 15 bases between them. CDR1 GTSNPN and CDR2 SVGIG come from the germline V gene (reference sequence).

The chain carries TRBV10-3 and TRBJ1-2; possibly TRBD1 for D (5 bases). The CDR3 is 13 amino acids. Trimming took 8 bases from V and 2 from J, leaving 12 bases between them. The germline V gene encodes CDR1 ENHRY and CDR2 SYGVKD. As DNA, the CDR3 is TGTGCCATCTATGGGGGTGGGAACTATGGCTACACCTTC. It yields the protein CAIYGGGNYGYTF.

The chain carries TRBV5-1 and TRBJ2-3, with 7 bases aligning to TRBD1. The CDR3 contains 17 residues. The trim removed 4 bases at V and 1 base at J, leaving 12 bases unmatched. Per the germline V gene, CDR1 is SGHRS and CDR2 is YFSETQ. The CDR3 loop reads CASSPGIGGTRTDTQYF. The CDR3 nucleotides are TGCGCCAGCAGCCCAGGGATAGGGGGCACGCGCACAGATACGCAGTATTTT.

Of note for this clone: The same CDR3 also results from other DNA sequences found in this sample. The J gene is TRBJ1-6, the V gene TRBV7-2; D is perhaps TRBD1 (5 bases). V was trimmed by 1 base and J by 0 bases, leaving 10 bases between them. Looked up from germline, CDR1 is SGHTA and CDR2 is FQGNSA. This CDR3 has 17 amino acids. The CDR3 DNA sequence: TGTGCCAGCAGCTTAGGCTCAGGGAGCTCCTATAATTCACCCCTCCACTTT. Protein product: CASSLGSGSSYNSPLHF.

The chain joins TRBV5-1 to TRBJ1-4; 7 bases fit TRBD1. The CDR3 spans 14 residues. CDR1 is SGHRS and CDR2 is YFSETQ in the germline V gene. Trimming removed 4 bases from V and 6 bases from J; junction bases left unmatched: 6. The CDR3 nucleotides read TGCGCCAGCAGCCAAGGGGGCGTGGATGAAAAACTGTTTTTT. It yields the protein CASSQGGVDEKLFF. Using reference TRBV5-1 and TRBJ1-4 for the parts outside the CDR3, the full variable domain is KAGVTQTPRYLIKTRGQQVTLSCSPISGHRSVSWYQQTPGQGLQFLFEYFSETQRNKGNFPGRFSGRQFSNSRSEMNVSTLELGDSALYLCASSQGGVDEKLFFGSGTQLSVL.

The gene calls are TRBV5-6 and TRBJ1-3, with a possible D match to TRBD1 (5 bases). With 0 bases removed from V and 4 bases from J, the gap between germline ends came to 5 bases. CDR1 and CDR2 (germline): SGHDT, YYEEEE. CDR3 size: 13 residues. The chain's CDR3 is CASSLDRGNTIYF. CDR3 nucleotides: TGTGCCAGCAGCTTGGACAGGGGAAACACCATATATTTT.

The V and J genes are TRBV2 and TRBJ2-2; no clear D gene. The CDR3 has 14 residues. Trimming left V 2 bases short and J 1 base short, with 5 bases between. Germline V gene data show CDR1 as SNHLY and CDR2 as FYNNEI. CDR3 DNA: TGTGCCAGCAGTGAATCAGGGAACACCGGGGAGCTGTTTTTT. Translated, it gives CASSESGNTGELFF.

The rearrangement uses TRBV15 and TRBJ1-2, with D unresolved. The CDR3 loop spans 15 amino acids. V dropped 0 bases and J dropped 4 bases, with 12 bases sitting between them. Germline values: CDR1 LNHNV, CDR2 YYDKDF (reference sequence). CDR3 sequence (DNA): TGTGCCACCAGCAGAGATGGGCAGGCAGCCTATGGCTACACCTTC. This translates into CATSRDGQAAYGYTF.